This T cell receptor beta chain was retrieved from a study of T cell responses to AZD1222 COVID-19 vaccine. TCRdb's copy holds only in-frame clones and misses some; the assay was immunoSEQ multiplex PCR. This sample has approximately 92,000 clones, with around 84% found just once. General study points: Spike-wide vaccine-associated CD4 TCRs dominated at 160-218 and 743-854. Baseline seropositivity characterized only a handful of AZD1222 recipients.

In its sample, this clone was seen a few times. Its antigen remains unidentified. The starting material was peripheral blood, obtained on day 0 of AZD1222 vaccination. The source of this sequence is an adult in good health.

The CDR3 protein is CASRFPGLAENEQFF. CDR3 nucleotides: TGTGCCAGCAGATTTCCGGGACTAGCGGAGAATGAGCAGTTCTTC. V is TRBV28 and J is TRBJ2-1; 11 nucleotides align to TRBD2. J lost 7 bases, V lost 6 bases, and 8 bases had no gene match. This CDR3 is 15 amino acids long. CDR1 is MDHEN and CDR2 is SYDVKM in the germline V gene.